This is a list of T cell receptor beta chains from one sample in a study of blood T cell repertoires in COVID-19. Sequencing used immunoSEQ multiplex PCR; TCRdb keeps in-frame clones, though not all of them. This repertoire shows fewer than 200,000 clones, almost 80% found once; its top ten account for approximately 27%. The sequencing sample was made of peripheral blood. These receptors were taken from a woman in her 70s with acute or convalescent COVID-19. The CDR3 runs from the conserved cysteine through the conserved F or W.

v_call	j_call	cdr3_aa
TRBV7-3	TRBJ2-7	CASSLNPTGGDEQYF
TRBV4-1	TRBJ1-2	CASSHGGQGAVYGYTF
TRBV7-2	TRBJ1-1	CASRQGRNTEAFF
TRBV6-5	TRBJ1-4	CASSERDEKLFF
TRBV7-3	TRBJ1-6	CASRSHRESPLHF
TRBV9	TRBJ2-3	CASSVYPGEADTQYF
TRBV7-2	TRBJ2-2	CASSLRGLAGVGTGELFF
TRBV19	TRBJ2-1	CASRDRGEYNEQFF
TRBV14	TRBJ2-3	CASSQDLGQPLDTQYF
TRBV10-3	TRBJ2-3	CAISGSGRGTDTQYF
TRBV3-1/TRBV3-2	TRBJ1-3	CASSQETETGNTIYF
TRBV3-1/TRBV3-2	TRBJ2-1	CASSFAGTSGNNEQFF
TRBV19	TRBJ2-7	CASSIEGTGLREQYF
TRBV30	TRBJ2-6	CAWTSIFGRGRSSSSGANVLTF
TRBV10-3	TRBJ2-1	CAISVLQGAFNEQFF
TRBV4-1	TRBJ2-2	CASSHSGLAANTGELFF
TRBV5-1	TRBJ2-6	CASSLMPPDSGANVLTF
TRBV30	TRBJ1-3	CAYGRADRGRSGNTIYF
TRBV27	TRBJ2-1	CASSPREGEEQFF
TRBV9	TRBJ2-1	CASSVAGLYGDEQFF
TRBV7-9	TRBJ1-2	CASSLVEGVRVNYGYTF
TRBV5-1	TRBJ1-1	CASRTFGTGTTLNTEAFF
TRBV29-1	TRBJ2-7	CSVGLAGEGQYF
TRBV7-2	TRBJ2-3	CASSLVASGRSDTQYF
TRBV12-5	TRBJ2-5	CASGDSRTLQETQYF
TRBV4-1	TRBJ2-7	CASSQDPGLEGYEQYF
TRBV2	TRBJ1-3	CASSEGFLGNTIYF
TRBV12-3/TRBV12-4	TRBJ2-1	CASSSDFNEQFF
TRBV5-4	TRBJ2-1	CASSKKLAGEQYRQFF
TRBV30	TRBJ1-2	CAWSFRGINYGYTF
TRBV30	TRBJ2-3	CAWNSGTGGTDTQYF
TRBV11-2	TRBJ2-1	CASSSSGSSYNEQFF
TRBV7-9	TRBJ2-1	CASSLRREGFGEQFF
TRBV3-1/TRBV3-2	TRBJ2-2	CASSQVLGTSSGNTGELFF
TRBV19	TRBJ1-6	CASSTGTRGSPLHF
TRBV4-1	TRBJ2-7	CASSQGLTFGYEQYF
TRBV19	TRBJ1-1	CASTPGAGEAFF
TRBV4-2	TRBJ1-6	CASSQDTARNSPLHF
TRBV7-2	TRBJ2-7	CASSPRGLSYEQYF
TRBV5-1	TRBJ1-5	CASSPAGQSNQPQHF
TRBV12-5	TRBJ1-1	CASGLETGLNTEAFF
TRBV30	TRBJ1-4	CAWSLPTGKNEKLFF
TRBV6-1	TRBJ1-6	CASSEAAGYNSPLHF
TRBV7-9	TRBJ2-5	CASSLGGLAETQYF
TRBV7-8	TRBJ2-2	CASSLGIGGNPTGELFF
TRBV10-3	TRBJ2-5	CAISGYDGWREGSETQYF
TRBV2	TRBJ2-6	CASSKDTSGANVLTF
TRBV4-2	TRBJ1-5	CASSQEQGHNQPQHF
TRBV4-2	TRBJ2-5	CASSQGDGGDQETQYF
TRBV7-8	TRBJ2-1	CASSLAGGWNEQFF
TRBV10-3	TRBJ2-1	CAISDFGESYNEQFF
TRBV6-5	TRBJ1-5	CASSSAGLNQPQHF
TRBV30	TRBJ1-6	CAWRPGTVLRPLHF
TRBV2	TRBJ1-6	CASSEARGNSPLHF
TRBV5-1	TRBJ2-1	CASSRGQGANEQFF
TRBV19	TRBJ1-6	CASSTGDRDSPLHF
TRBV9	TRBJ2-2	CASSVVSGELFF
TRBV19	TRBJ2-3	CASSKRHRTTGSTDTQYF